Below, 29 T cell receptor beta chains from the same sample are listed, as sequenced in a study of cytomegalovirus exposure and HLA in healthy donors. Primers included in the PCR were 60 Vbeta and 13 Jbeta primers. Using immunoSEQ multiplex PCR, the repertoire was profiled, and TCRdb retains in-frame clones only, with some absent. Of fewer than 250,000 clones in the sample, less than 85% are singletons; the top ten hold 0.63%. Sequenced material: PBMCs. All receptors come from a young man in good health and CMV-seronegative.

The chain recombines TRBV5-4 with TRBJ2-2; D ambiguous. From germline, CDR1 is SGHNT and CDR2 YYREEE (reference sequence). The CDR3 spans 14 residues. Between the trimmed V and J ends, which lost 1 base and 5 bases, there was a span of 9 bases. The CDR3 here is CASSLNYGTGELFF. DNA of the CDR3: TGTGCCAGCAGCTTGAACTATGGGACCGGGGAGCTGTTTTTT.

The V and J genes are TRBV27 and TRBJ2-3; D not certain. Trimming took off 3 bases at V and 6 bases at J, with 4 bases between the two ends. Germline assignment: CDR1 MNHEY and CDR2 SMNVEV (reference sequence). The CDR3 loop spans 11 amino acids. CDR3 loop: CASSFQDTQYF. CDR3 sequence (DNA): TGTGCCAGCAGTTTTCAGGATACGCAGTATTTT.

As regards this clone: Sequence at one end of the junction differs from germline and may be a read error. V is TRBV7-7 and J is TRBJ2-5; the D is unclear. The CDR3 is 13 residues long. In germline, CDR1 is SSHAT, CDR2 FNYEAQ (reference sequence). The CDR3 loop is CASSFGQVETQYF. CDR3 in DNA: TGTGCTAGCAGCTTCGGTCAGGTTGAGACCCAGTACTTC.

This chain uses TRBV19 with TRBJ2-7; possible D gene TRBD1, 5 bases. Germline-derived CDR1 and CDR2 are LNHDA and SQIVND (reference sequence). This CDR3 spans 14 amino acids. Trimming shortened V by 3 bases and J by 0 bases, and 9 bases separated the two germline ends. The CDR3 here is CASSIFDSSYEQYF. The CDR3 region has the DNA TGTGCCAGTAGTATCTTTGACAGCTCCTACGAGCAGTACTTC.

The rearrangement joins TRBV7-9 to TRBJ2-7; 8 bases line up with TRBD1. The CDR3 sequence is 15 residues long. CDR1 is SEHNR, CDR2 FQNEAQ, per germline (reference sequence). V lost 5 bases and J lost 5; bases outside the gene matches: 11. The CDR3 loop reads CASSQTGQGAHEQYF. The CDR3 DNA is TGTGCCAGCAGCCAAACAGGACAGGGTGCCCACGAGCAGTACTTC.

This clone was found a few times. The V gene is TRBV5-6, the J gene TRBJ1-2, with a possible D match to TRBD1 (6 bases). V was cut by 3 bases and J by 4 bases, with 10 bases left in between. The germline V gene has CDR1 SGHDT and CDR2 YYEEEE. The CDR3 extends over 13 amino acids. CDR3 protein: CASSSWTVYGYTF. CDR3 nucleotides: TGTGCCAGCAGCTCCTGGACAGTCTATGGCTACACCTTC.

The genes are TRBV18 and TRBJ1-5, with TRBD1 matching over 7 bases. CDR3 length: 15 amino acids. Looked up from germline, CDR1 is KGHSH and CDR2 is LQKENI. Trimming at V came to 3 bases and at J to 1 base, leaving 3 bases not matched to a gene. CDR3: CASSPTGNSNQPQHF. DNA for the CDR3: TGTGCCAGCTCACCGACAGGGAACAGCAATCAGCCCCAGCATTTT.

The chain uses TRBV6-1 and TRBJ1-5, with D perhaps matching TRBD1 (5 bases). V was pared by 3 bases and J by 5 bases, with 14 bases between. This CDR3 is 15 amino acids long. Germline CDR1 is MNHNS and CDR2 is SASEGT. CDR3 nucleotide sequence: TGTGCCAGCAGTGACGGGGGGTCTCACCATCAGCCCCAGCATTTT. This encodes CASSDGGSHHQPQHF.

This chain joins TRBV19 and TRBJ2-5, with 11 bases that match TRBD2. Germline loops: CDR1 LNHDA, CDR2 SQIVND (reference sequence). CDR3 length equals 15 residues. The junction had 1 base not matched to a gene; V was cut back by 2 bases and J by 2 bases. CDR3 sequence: CASSITSGRQETQYF. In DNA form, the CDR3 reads TGTGCCAGTAGTATAACTAGCGGGAGACAAGAGACCCAGTACTTC.

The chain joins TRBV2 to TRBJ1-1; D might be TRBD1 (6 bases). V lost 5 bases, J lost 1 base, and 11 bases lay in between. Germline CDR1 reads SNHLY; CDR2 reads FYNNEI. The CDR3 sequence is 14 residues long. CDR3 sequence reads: CASSHRVGNTEAFF. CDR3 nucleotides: TGTGCCAGCAGTCACAGGGTTGGGAACACTGAAGCTTTCTTT.

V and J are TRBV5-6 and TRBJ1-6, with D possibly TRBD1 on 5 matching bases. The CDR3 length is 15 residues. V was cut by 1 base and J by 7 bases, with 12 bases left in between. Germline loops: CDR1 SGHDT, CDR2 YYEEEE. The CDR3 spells CASSLFAGVNSPLHF. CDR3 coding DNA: TGTGCCAGCAGCTTGTTCGCGGGGGTGAATTCACCCCTCCACTTT.

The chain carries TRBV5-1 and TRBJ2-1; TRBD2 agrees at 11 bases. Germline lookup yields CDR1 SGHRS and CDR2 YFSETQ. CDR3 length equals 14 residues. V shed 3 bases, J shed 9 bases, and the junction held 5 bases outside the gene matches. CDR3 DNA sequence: TGCGCCAGCAGCTCGACTAGCGGGAAGGGTGAGCAGTTCTTC. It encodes CASSSTSGKGEQFF.

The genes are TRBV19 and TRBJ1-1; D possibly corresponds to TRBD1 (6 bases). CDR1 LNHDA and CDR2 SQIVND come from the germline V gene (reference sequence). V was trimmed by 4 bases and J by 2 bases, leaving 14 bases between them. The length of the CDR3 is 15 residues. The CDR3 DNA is TGTGCCAGTAGTAACCCGAACAGGGTCAACACTGAAGCTTTCTTT. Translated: CASSNPNRVNTEAFF.

The DNA for the CDR3 is TGTGCCAGCAGCCGGACAGGGCGAGACACAGATACGCAGTATTTT. It is translated as CASSRTGRDTDTQYF. The V call is TRBV6-5, the J call TRBJ2-3, with 8 bases fitting TRBD1. Germline V CDR1 and CDR2: MNHEY, SVGAGI. There are 15 residues in the CDR3. V shed 6 bases, J shed 2 bases, and the junction held 7 bases outside the gene matches.

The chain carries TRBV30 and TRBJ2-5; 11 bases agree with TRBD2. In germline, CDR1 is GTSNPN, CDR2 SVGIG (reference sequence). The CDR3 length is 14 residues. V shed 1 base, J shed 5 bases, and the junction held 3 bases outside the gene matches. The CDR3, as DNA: TGTGCCTGGAGTGAGGTAGCGGGAGGGGAGACCCAGTACTTC. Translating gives CAWSEVAGGETQYF.

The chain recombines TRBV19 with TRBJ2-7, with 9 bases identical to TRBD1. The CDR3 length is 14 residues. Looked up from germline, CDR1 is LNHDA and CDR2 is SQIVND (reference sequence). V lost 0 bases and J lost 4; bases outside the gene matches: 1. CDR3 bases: TGTGCCAGTAGTATAGAGGGGACAGGGTACGAGCAGTACTTC. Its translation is CASSIEGTGYEQYF.

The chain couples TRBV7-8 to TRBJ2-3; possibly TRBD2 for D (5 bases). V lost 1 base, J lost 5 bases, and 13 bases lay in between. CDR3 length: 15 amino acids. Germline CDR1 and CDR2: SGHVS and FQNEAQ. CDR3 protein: CASSLERGAKDTQYF. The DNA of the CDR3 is TGTGCCAGCAGCTTAGAACGGGGAGCCAAAGATACGCAGTATTTT.

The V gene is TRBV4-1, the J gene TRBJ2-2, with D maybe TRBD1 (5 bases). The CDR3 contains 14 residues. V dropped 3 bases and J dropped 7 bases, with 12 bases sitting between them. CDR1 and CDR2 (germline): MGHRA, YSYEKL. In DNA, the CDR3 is TGCGCCAGCAGCCACCCTAGGGGTGGCGGGGAGCTGTTTTTT. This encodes CASSHPRGGGELFF.

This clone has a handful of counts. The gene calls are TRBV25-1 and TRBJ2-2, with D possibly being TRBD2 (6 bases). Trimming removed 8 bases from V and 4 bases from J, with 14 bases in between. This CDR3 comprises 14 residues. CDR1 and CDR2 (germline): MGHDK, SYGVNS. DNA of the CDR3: TGTGCCAGCGCGGGGTCCGGAGGCACCGGGGAGCTGTTTTTT. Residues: CASAGSGGTGELFF.

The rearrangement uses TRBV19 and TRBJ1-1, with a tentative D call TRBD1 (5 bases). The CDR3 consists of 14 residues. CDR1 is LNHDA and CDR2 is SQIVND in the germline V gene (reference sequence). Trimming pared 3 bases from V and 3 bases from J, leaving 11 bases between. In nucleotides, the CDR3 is TGTGCCAGTAGTATCGGGGGAAAGGACACTGAAGCTTTCTTT. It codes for CASSIGGKDTEAFF.

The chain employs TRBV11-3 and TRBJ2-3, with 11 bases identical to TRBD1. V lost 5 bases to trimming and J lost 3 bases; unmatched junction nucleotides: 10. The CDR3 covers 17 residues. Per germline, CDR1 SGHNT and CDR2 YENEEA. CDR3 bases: TGTGCCAGCAGCCGAGGACAGGGGGCGCGTCGGACAGATACGCAGTATTTT. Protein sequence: CASSRGQGARRTDTQYF.

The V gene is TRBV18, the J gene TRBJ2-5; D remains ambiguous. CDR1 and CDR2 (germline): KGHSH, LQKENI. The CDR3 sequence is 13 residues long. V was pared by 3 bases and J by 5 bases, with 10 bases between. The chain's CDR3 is CASSPPGLETQYF. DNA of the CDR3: TGTGCCAGCTCACCCCCTGGCTTGGAGACCCAGTACTTC.

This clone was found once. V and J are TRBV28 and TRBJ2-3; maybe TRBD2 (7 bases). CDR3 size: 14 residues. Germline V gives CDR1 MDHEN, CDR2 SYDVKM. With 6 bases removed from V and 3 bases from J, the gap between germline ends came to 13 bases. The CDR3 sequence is CASRPGGATDTQYF. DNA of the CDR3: TGTGCCAGCAGACCTGGGGGGGCGACAGATACGCAGTATTTT.

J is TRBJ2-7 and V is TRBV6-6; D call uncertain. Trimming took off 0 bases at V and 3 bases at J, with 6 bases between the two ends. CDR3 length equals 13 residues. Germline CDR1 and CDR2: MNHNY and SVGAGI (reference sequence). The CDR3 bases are TGTGCCAGCAGTTACTCGGCAATCTACGAGCAGTACTTC. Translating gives CASSYSAIYEQYF.

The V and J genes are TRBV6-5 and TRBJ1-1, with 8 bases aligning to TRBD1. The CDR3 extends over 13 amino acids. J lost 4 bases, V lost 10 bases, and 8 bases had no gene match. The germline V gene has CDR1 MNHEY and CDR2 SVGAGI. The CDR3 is CATSRTGPTEAFF. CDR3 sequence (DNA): TGTGCCACTTCTAGGACAGGGCCCACTGAAGCTTTCTTT.

The CDR3 DNA reads as TGTGCCAGCAGCGTAGTTAGTCCCCTCCACTTT. It yields the protein CASSVVSPLHF. The rearrangement joins TRBV9 to TRBJ1-6; D unclear. Between the trimmed V and J ends, which lost 0 bases and 13 bases, there was a span of 5 bases. Per germline, CDR1 SGDLS and CDR2 YYNGEE. The CDR3 contains 11 residues.

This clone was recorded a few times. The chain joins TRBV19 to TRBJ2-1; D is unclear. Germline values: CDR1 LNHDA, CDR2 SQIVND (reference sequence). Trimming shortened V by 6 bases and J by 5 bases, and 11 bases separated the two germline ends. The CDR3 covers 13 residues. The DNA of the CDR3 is TGTGCCAGTAGCATCGGCGGTCACAATGAGCAGTTCTTC. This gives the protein CASSIGGHNEQFF.

CDR3 coding DNA: TGTGCCACCAGCAGAGAGGCTAGCGGGAAGGGGGAGACCCAGTACTTC. It specifies CATSREASGKGETQYF. The chain couples TRBV15 to TRBJ2-5; 9 bases fit TRBD2. The trim removed 0 bases at V and 5 bases at J, leaving 7 bases unmatched. The CDR3 spans 16 residues. Looked up from germline, CDR1 is LNHNV and CDR2 is YYDKDF (reference sequence).

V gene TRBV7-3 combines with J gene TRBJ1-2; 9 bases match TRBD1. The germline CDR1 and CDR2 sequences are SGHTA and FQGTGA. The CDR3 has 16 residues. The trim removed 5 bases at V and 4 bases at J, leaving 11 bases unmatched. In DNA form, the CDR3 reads TGTGCCAGCAGCCCAGAAGGGACAGGGTGGGCCTATGGCTACACCTTC. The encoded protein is CASSPEGTGWAYGYTF.